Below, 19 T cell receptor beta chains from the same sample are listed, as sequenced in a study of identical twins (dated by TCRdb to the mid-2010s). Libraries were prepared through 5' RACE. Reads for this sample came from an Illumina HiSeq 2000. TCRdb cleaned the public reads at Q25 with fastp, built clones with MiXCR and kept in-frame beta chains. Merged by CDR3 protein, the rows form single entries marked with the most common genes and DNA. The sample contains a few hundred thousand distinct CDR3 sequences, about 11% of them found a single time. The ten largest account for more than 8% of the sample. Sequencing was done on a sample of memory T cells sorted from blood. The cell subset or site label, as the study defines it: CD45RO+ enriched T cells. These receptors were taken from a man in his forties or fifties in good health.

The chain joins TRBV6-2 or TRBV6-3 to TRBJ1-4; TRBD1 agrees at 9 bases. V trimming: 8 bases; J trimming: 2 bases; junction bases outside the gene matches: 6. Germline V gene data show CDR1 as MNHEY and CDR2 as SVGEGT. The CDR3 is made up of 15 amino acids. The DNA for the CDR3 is TGTGCCAGCCGCCGGACAGGGGTCACTAATGAAAAACTGTTTTTT. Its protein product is CASRRTGVTNEKLFF.

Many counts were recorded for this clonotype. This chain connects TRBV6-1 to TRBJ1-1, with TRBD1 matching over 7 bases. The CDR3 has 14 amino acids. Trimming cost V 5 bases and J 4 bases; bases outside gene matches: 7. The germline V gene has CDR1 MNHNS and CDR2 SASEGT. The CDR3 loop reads CASSIPGQITEAFF. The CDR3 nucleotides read TGTGCCAGCAGTATCCCGGGACAGATCACTGAAGCTTTCTTT.

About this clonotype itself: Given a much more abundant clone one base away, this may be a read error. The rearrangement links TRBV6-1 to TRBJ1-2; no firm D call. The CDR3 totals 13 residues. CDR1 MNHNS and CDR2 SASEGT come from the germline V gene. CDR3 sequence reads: CASTTGFNYGCTF. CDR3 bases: TGTGCCAGCACCACCGGTTTCAACTATGGCTGCACCTTC.

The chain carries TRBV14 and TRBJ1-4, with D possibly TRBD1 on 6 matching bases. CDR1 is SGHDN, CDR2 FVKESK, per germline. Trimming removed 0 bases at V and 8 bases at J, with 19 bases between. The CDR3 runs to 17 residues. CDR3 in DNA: TGTGCCAGCAGCCAAGATAGATACGGGGGCAAATACGAAAAACTGTTTTTT. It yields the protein CASSQDRYGGKYEKLFF. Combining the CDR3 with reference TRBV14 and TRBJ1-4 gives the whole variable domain EAGVTQFPSHSVIEKGQTVTLRCDPISGHDNLYWYRRVMGKEIKFLLHFVKESKQDESGMPNNRFLAERTGGTYSTLKVQPAELEDSGVYFCASSQDRYGGKYEKLFFGSGTQLSVL.

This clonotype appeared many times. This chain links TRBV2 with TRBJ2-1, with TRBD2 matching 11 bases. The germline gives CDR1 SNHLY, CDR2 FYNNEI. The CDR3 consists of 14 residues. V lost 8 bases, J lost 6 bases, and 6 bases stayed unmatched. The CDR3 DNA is TGTGCCAGCGCTAGCGGGAGGAATTTCAATGAGCAGTTCTTC. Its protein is CASASGRNFNEQFF.

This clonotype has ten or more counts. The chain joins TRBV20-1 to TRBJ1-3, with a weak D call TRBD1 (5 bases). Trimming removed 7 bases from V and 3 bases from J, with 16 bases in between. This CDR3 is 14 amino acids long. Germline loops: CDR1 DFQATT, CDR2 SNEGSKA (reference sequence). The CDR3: CSVARGSIGNTIYF. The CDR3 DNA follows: TGCAGTGTCGCACGGGGCTCTATTGGAAACACCATATATTTT.

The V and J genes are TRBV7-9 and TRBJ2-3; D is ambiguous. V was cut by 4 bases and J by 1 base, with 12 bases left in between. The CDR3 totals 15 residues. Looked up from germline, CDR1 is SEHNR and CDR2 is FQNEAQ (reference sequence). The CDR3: CASSYMASGTDTQYF. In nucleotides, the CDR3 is TGTGCCAGCAGCTATATGGCTAGTGGCACAGATACGCAGTATTTT.

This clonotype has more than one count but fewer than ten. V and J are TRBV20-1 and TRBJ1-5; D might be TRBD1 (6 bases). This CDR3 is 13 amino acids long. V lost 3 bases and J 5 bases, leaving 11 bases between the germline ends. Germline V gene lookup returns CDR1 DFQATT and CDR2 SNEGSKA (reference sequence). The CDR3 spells CSASTGFDQPQHF. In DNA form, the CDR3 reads TGCAGTGCTAGTACAGGGTTCGATCAGCCCCAGCATTTT.

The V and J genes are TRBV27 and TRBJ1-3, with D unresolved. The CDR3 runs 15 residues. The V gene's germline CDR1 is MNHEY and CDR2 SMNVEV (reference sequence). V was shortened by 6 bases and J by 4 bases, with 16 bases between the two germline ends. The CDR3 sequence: CASSLNWGGGNTIYF. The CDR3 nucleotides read TGTGCCAGCAGCCTGAATTGGGGTGGCGGAAACACCATATATTTT.

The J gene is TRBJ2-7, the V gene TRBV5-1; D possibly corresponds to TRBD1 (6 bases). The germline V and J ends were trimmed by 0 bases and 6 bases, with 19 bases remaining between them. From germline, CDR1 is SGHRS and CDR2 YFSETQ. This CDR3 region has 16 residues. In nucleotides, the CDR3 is TGCGCCAGCAGCTTGGATGTCGGCAGGGGTATTCCCGAGCAGTACTTC. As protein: CASSLDVGRGIPEQYF.

The CDR3 is CASSPLSGGRDTQYF. As DNA, the CDR3 is TGCGCCAGCAGCCCCCTTAGCGGGGGACGTGATACGCAGTATTTT. J is TRBJ2-3 and V is TRBV5-1, with TRBD2 matching over 9 bases. The V segment lost 4 bases and the J segment 6 bases; nucleotides outside the gene matches: 9. Looked up from germline, CDR1 is SGHRS and CDR2 is YFSETQ. The CDR3 length is 15 residues.

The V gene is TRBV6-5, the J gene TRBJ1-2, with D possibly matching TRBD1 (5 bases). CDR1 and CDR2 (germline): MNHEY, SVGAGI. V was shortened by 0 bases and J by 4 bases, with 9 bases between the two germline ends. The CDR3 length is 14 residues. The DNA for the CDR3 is TGTGCCAGCAGTTACTCGAAGGGGAGCTATGGCTACACCTTC. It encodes CASSYSKGSYGYTF.

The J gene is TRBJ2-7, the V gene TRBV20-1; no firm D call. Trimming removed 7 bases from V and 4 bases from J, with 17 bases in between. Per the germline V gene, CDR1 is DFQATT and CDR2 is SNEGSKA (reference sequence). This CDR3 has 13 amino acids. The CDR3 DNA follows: TGCAGTGTACTTGAACTGGGGAAATACGAGCAGTACTTC. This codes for CSVLELGKYEQYF.

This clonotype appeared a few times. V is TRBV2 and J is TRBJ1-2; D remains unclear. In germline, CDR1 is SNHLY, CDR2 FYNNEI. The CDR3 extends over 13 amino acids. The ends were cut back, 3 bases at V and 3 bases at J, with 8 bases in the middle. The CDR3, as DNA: TGTGCCAGCAGTGAGGATAGGGACTATGGCTACACCTTC. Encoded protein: CASSEDRDYGYTF. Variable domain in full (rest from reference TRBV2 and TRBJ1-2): EPEVTQTPSHQVTQMGQEVILRCVPISNHLYFYWYRQILGQKVEFLVSFYNNEISEKSEIFDDQFSVERPDGSNFTLKIRSTKLEDSAMYFCASSEDRDYGYTFGSGTRLTVV.

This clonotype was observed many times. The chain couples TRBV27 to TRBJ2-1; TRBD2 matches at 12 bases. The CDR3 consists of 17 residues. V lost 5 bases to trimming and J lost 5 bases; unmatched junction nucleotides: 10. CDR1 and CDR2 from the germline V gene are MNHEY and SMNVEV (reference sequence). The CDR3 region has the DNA TGTGCCAGCAGTGATAGACTGGGACTAGCGGGTGACAATGAGCAGTTCTTC. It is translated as CASSDRLGLAGDNEQFF.

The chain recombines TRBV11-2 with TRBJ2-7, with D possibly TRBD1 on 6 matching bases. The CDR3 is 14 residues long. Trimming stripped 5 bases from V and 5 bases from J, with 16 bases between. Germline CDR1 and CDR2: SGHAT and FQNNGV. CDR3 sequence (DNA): TGTGCCAGCAGCGGGGTAAACAGGGACCACGAGCAGTACTTC. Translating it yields CASSGVNRDHEQYF.

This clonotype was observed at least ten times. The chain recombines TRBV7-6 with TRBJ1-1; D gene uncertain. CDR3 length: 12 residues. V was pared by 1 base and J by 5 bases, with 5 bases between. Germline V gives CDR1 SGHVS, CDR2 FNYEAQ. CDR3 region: CASSLDSTEAFF. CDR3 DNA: TGTGCCAGCAGCTTAGACAGTACTGAAGCTTTCTTT.

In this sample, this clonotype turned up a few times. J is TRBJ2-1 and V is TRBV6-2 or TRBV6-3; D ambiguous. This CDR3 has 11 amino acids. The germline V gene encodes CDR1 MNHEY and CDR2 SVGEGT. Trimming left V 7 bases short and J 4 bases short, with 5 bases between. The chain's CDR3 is CASKSYNEQFF. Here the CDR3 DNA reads TGTGCCAGCAAGAGTTACAATGAGCAGTTCTTC.

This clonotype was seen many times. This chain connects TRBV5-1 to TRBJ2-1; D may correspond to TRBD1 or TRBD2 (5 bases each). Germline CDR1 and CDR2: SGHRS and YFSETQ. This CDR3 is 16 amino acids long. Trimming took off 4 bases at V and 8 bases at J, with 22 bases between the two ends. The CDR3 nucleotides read TGCGCCAGCAGCCAGACGGTCGGGACCCTCGGGGATGAGCAGTTCTTC. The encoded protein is CASSQTVGTLGDEQFF.